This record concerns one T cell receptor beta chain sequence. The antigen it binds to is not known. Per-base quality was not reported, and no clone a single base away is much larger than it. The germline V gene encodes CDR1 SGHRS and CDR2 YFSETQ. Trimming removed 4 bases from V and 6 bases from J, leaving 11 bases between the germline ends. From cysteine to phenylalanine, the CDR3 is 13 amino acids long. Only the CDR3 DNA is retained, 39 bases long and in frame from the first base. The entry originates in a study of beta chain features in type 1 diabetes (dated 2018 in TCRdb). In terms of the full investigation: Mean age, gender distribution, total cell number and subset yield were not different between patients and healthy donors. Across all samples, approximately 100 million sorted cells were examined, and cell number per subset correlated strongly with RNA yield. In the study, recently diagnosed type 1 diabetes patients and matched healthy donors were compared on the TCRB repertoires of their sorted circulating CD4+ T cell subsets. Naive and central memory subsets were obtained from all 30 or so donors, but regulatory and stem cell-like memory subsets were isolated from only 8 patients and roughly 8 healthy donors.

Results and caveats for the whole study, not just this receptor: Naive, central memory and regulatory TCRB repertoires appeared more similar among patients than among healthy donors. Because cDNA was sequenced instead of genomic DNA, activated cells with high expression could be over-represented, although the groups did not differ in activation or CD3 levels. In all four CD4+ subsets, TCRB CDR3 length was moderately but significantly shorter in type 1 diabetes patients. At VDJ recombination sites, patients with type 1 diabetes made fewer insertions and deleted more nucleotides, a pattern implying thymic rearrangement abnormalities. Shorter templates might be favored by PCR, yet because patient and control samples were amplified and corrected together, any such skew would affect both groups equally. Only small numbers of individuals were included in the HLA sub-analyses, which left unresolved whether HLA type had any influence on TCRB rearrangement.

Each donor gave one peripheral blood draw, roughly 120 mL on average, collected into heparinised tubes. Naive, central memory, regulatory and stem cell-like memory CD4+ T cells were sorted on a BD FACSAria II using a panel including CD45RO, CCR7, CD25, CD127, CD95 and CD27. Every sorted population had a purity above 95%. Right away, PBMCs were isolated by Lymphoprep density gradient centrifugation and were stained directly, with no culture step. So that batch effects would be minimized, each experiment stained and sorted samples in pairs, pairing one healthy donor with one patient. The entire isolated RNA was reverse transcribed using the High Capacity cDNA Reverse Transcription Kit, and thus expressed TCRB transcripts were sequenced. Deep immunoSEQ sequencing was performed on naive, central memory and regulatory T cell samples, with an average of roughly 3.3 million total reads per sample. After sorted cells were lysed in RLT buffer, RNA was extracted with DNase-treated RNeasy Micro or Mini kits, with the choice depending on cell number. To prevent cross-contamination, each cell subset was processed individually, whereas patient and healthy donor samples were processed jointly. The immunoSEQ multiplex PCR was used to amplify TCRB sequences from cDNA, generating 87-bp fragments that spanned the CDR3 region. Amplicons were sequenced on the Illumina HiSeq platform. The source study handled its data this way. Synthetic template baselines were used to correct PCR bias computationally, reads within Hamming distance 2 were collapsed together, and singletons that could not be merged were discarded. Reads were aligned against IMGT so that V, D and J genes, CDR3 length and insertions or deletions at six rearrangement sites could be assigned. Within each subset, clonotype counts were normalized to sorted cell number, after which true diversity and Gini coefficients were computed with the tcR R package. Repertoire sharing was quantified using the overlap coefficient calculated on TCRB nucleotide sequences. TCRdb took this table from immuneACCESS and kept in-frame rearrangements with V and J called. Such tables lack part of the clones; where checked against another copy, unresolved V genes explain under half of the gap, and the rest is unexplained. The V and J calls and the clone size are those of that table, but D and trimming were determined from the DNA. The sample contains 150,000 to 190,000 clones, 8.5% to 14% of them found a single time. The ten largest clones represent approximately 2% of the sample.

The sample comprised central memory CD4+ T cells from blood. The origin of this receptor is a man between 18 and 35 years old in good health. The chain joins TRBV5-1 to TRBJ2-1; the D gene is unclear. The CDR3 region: CASSHDSFNEQFF. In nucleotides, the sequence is TGCGCCAGCAGCCATGACTCGTTCAATGAGCAGTTCTTC. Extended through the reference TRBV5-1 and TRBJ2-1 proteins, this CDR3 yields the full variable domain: KAGVTQTPRYLIKTRGQQVTLSCSPISGHRSVSWYQQTPGQGLQFLFEYFSETQRNKGNFPGRFSGRQFSNSRSEMNVSTLELGDSALYLCASSHDSFNEQFFGPGTRLTVL.